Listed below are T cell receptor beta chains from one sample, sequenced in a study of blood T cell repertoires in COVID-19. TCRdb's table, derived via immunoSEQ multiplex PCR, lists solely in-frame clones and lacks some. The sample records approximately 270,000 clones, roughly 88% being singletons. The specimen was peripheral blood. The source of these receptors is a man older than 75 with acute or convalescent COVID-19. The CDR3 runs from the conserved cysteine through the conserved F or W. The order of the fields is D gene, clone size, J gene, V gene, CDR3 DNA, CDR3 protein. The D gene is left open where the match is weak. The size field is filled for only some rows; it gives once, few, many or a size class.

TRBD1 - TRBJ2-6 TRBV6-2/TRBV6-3 TGTGCCAGCAGTTTGGACAGGGCTGGGGCCAACGTCCTGACTTTC CASSLDRAGANVLTF
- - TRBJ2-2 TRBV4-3 TGCGCCAGCAGCCAAGAGCGGGGGCGGGGAACCGGGGAGCTGTTTTTT CASSQERGRGTGELFF
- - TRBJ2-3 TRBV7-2 TGTGCCAGCAGCTTACATAGGGGCTTGACAGATACGCAGTATTTT CASSLHRGLTDTQYF
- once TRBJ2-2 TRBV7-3 TGTGCCAGCAGCTTAGAGGCCGCCGCGAACACCGGGGAGCTGTTTTTT CASSLEAAANTGELFF
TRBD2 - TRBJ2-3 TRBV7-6 TGTGCCAGCAGCTTAGAAGTAGCGGGAGCCACAGATACGCAGTATTTT CASSLEVAGATDTQYF
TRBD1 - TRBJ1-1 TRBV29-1 TGCAGCGCCTTGACAGGGGGGAACACTGAAGCTTTCTTT CSALTGGNTEAFF
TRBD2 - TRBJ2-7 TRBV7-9 TGTGCCAGCAGCTCCACTCCGGGGGGAGGGTACGAGCAGTACTTC CASSSTPGGGYEQYF
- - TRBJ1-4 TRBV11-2 TGTGCCAGCAGCGTCGGAGTCGCTAATGAAAAACTGTTTTTT CASSVGVANEKLFF
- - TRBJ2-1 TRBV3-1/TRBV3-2 TGTGCCAGCAGCCCCACCGCGGGCAACTCCTACAATGAGCAGTTCTTC CASSPTAGNSYNEQFF
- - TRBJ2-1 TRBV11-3 TGTGCCAGCAGCTTTGGCAGCGGGCCCTACAATGAGCAGTTCTTC CASSFGSGPYNEQFF
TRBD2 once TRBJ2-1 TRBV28 TGTGCCAGCAGCGGACTAGCGGGGAAGCAGTTCTTC CASSGLAGKQFF
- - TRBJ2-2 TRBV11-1 TGTGCCAGCAGCTCTCTGGGGGCCACCGGGGAGCTGTTTTTT CASSSLGATGELFF
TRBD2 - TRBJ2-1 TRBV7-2 TGTGCCAGCAGCTTACGGGGACTATTCGAGAATGAGCAGTTCTTC CASSLRGLFENEQFF
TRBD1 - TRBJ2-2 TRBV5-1 TGCGCCAGAGAAGATAGGACAGGGAGGACCGGGGAGCTGTTTTTT CAREDRTGRTGELFF
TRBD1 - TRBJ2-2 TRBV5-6 TGTGCCAGCAGCCCGGGGACAGGGGTACTCGCCGGGGAGCTGTTTTTT CASSPGTGVLAGELFF
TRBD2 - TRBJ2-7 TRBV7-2 TGTGCCAGCAGCGTACAGCCGGTTGGACTAGCGCCCTACGAGCAGTACTTC CASSVQPVGLAPYEQYF
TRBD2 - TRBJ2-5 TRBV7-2 TGTGCCAGCAGTTCCCCGGGACTAGCGGGAGTCGGGACCCAGTACTTC CASSSPGLAGVGTQYF
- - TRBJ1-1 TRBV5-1 TGCGCCAGCAGCTTGAGCCGGAACACTGAAGCTTTCTTT CASSLSRNTEAFF
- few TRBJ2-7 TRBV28 TGTGCCAGCAGTTTATTGCAGGGAACAAGCTCCTACGAGCAGTACTTC CASSLLQGTSSYEQYF
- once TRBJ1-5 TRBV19 TGTGCCAGTAGTAGACAGTCGGGCAATCAGCCCCAGCATTTT CASSRQSGNQPQHF
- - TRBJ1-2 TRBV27 TGTGCCAGCAGACCTATTCAGGATTACTATGGCTACACCTTC CASRPIQDYYGYTF
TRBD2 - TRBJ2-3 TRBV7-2 TGTGCCAGCAGCTTAGACAGCGGGGGGGCCGCAGATACGCAGTATTTT CASSLDSGGAADTQYF
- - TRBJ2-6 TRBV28 TGTGCCAGCACCACTATTCGGGGGGCGGACCAAACTGGGGCCAACGTCCTGACTTTC CASTTIRGADQTGANVLTF
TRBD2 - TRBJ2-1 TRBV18 TGTGCCAGCTCACCAGGGGGACTAGCGGGGGTGAATGAGCAGTTCTTC CASSPGGLAGVNEQFF
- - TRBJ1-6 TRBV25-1 TGTGCCAGCAGTGAAGGACAGCTCTATAATTCACCCCTCCACTTT CASSEGQLYNSPLHF
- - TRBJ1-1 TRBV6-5 TGTGCCAGCAGCTCCCCCCGGGGCACTGAAGCTTTCTTT CASSSPRGTEAFF
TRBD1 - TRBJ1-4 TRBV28 TGTGCCAGCAGGTGGGGACAGGGTGGTGAAAAACTGTTTTTT CASRWGQGGEKLFF
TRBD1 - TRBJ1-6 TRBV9 TGTGCCAGCAGCGTAGCGGACAGGGCCTATAATTCACCCCTCCACTTT CASSVADRAYNSPLHF
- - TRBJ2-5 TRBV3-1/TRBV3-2 TGTGCCAGCAGCCAAGCGGGGACCCAGTACTTC CASSQAGTQYF
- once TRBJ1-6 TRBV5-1 TGCGCCAGCAGCTTGGAGGTGGCAGGGAAAAATTCACCCCTCCACTTT CASSLEVAGKNSPLHF
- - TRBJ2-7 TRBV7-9 TGTGCCAGCAGCTTAACTAGCATCGACGAGCAGTACTTC CASSLTSIDEQYF
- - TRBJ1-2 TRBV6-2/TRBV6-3 TGTGCCAGCAGCAGAGGGGAGGTTTATGGCTACACCTTC CASSRGEVYGYTF
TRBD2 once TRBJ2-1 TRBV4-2 TGTGCCAGCAGCCAAGATAGAGGACTAGCGGGGGCGGGCTCCTACAATGAGCAGTTCTTC CASSQDRGLAGAGSYNEQFF
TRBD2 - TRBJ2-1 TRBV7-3 TGTGCCAGCAGGCCGGGACTAGCGGGGGTAGGCGATGAGCAGTTCTTC CASRPGLAGVGDEQFF
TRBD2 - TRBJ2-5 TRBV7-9 TGTGCCAGCAGCTTAGTGGCTAGCGGGCTACCCTCAAAAGAGACCCAGTACTTC CASSLVASGLPSKETQYF
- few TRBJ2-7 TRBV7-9 TGTGCCAGCAGCTCCCCTAGCTCCTACGAGCAGTACTTC CASSSPSSYEQYF
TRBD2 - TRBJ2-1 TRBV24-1 TGTGCCACCGGGACGAATGCCGTGGGACTAGCGGGAAATGAGCAGTTCTTC CATGTNAVGLAGNEQFF
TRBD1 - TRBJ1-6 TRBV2 TGTGCCAGCAGTGCACGACAGGGAAACTATAATTCACCCCTCCACTTT CASSARQGNYNSPLHF
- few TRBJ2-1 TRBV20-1 TGCAGTCCCTACCCCGGGGGTGAGCAGTTCTTC CSPYPGGEQFF
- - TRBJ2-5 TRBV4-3 TGCGCCAGCAGCCAGGAGCGGTCCGGGCGGACCCAGTACTTC CASSQERSGRTQYF
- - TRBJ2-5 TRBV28 TGTGCCAGCAGTCCCTCATTGGGGGCATGGGAGACCCAGTACTTC CASSPSLGAWETQYF
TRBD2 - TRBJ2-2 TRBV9 TGTGCCAGCAGCGCCCTAGCGGGGGACACCGGGGAGCTGTTTTTT CASSALAGDTGELFF